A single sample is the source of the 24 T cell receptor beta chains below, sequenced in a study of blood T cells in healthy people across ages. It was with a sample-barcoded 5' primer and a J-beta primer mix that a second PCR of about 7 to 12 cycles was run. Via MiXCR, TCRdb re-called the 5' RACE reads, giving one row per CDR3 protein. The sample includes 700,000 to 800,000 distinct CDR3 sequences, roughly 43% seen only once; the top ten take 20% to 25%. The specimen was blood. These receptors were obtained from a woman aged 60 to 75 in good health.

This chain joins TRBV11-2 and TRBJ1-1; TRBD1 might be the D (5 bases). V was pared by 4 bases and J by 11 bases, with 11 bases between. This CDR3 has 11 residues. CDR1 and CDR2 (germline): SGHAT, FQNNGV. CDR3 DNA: TGTGCCAGCAGCTCGGGGGGGTGGGCTTTCTTT. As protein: CASSSGGWAFF.

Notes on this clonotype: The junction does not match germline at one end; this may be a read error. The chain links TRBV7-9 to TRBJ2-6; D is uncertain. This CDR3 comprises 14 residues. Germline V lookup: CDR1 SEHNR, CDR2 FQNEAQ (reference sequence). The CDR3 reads CASSLLGGTNVLTF. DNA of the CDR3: TGTGCCAGCAGCTTACTCGGTGGGACCAACGTCCTGACTTTC.

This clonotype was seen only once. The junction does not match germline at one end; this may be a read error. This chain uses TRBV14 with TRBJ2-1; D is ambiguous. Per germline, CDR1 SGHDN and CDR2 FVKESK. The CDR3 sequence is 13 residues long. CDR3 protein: CAGSRARNNEQFF. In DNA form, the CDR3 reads TGTGCCGGCAGCCGGGCTAGGAACAATGAGCAGTTCTTC.

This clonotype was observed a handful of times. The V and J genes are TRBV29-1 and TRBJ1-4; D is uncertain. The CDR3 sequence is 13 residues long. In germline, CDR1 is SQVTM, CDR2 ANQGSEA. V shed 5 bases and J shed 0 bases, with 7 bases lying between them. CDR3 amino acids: CSVRVSTNEKLFF. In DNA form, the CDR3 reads TGCAGCGTTAGGGTTTCAACTAATGAAAAACTGTTTTTT.

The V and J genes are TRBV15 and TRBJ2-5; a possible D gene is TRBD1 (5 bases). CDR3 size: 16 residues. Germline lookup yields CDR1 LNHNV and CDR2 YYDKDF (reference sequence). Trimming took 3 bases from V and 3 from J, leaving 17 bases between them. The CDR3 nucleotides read TGTGCCACCAGCAGTCATGGGGCTAGTTCGAAAGAGACCCAGTACTTC. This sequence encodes CATSSHGASSKETQYF.

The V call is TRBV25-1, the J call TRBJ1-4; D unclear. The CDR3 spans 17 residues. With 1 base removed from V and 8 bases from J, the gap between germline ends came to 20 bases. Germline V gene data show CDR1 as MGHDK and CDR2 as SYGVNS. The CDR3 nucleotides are TGTGCCAGCAGTGAATCCCGTAGGGTCAAAGGTGGAGAAAAACTGTTTTTT. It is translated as CASSESRRVKGGEKLFF. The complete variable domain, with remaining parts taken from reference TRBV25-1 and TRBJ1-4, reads EADIYQTPRYLVIGTGKKITLECSQTMGHDKMYWYQQDPGMELHLIHYSYGVNSTEKGDLSSESTVSRIRTEHFPLTLESARPSHTSQYLCASSESRRVKGGEKLFFGSGTQLSVL.

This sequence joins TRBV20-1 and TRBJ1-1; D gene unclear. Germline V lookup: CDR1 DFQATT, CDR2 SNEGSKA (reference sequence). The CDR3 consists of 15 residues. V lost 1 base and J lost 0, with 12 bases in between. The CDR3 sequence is CSARVILGVNTEAFF. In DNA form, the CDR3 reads TGCAGTGCTAGAGTCATCCTAGGAGTGAACACTGAAGCTTTCTTT.

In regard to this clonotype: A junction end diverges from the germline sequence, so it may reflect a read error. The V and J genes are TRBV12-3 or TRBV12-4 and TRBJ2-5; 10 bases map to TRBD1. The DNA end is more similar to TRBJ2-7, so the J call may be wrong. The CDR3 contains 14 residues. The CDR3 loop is CAGSSRDRGYEQYF. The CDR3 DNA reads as TGTGCCGGCAGTTCGAGGGACAGGGGCTACGAGCAGTACTTC.

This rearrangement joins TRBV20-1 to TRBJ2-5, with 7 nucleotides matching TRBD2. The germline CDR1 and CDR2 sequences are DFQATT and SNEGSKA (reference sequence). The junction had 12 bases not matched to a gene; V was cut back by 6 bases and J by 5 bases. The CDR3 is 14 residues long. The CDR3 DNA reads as TGCAGTGCAGCCTCCCCTAGCGGAGCGGAGACCCAGTACTTC. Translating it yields CSAASPSGAETQYF.

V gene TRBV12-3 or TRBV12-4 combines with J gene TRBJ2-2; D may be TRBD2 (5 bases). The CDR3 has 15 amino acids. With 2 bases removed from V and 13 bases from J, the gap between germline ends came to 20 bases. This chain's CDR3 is CASSLSVSFPEGLFF. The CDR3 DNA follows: TGTGCCAGCAGTTTATCGGTCAGTTTCCCTGAGGGGCTGTTTTTT.

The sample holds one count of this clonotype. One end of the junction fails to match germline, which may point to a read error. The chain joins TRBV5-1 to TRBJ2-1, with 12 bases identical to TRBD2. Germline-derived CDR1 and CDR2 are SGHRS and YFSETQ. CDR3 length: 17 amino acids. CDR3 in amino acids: CANSLGASGRVYNEQFF. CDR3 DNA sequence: TGCGCCAACAGCTTGGGCGCTAGCGGGAGGGTATACAATGAGCAGTTCTTC.

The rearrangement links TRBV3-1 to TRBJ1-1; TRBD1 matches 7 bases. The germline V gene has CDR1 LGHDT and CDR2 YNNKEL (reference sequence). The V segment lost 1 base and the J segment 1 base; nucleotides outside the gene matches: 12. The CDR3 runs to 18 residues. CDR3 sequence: CASSQGLTGATANTEAFF. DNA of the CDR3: TGTGCCAGCAGCCAAGGATTAACAGGGGCGACGGCGAACACTGAAGCTTTCTTT. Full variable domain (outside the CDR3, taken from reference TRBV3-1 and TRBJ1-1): DTAVSQTPKYLVTQMGNDKSIKCEQNLGHDTMYWYKQDSKKFLKIMFSYNNKELIINETVPNRFSPKSPDKAHLNLHINSLELGDSAVYFCASSQGLTGATANTEAFFGQGTRLTVV.

CDR3 DNA: TGTGCCAGCAGCGCAGCGATCGCAGGGGGTGAGGGGAACATTCAGTACTTC. Its protein product is CASSAAIAGGEGNIQYF. This chain connects TRBV2 to TRBJ2-4; TRBD1 aligns across 7 bases. CDR1 is SNHLY and CDR2 is FYNNEI in the germline V gene. Unmatched junction bases numbered 18, after V lost 6 bases and J lost 7 bases. The CDR3 length is 17 residues.

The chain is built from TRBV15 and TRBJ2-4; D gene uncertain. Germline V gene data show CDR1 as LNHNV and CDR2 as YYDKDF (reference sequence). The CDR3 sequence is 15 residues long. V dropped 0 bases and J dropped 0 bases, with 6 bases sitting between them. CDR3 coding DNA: TGTGCCACCAGCAGAGAAAGCAGAGCCAAAAACATTCAGTACTTC. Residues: CATSRESRAKNIQYF.

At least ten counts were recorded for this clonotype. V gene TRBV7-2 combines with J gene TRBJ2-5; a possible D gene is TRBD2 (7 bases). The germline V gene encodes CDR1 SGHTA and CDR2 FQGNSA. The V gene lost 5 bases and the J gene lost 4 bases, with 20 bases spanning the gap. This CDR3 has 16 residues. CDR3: CASSLFGGGLGETQYF. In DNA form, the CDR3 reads TGTGCCAGCAGCCTCTTCGGCGGGGGCCTCGGAGAGACCCAGTACTTC.

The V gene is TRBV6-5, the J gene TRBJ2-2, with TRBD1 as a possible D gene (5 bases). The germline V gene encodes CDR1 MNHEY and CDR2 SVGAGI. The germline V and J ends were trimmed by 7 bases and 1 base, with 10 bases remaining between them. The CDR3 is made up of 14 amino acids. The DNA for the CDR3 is TGTGCCAGCACCCCAGGGCAGAACACCGGGGAGCTGTTTTTT. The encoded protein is CASTPGQNTGELFF.

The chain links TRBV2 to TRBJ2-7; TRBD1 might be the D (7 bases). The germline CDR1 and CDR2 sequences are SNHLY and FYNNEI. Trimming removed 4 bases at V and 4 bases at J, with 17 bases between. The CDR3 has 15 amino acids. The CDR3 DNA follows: TGTGCCAGCAGTGGAGGGAGGACAGGATATTACGAGCAGTACTTC. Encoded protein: CASSGGRTGYYEQYF. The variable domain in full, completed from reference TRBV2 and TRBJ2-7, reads EPEVTQTPSHQVTQMGQEVILRCVPISNHLYFYWYRQILGQKVEFLVSFYNNEISEKSEIFDDQFSVERPDGSNFTLKIRSTKLEDSAMYFCASSGGRTGYYEQYFGPGTRLTVT.

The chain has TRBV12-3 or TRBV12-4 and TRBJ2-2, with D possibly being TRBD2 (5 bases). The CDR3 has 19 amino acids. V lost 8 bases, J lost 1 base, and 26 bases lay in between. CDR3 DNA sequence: TGTGCCAGCGTCCCTTCCTCCTTAGGGTCGAGGGAGAACACCGGGGAGCTGTTTTTT. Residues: CASVPSSLGSRENTGELFF.

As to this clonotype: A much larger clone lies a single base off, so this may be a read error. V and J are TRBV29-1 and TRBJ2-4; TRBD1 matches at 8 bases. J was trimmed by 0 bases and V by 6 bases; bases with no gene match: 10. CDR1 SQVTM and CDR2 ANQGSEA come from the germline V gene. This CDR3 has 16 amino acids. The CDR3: CSVGQGCVGAKNIQYF. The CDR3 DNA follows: TGCAGCGTAGGACAGGGATGTGTAGGAGCCAAAAACATTCAGTACTTC.

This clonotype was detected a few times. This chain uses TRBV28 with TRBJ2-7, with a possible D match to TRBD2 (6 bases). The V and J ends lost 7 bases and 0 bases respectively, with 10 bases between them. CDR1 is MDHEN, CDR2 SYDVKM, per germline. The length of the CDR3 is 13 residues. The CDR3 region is CASNRGSSYEQYF. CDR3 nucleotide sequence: TGTGCCAGCAATCGGGGGAGCTCCTACGAGCAGTACTTC.

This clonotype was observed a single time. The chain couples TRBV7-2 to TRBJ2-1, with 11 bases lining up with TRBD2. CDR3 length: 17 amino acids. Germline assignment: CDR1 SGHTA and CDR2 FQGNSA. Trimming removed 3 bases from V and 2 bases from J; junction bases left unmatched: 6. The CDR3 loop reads CASSFLRTSGPYNEQFF. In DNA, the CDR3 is TGTGCCAGCAGCTTCCTACGGACTAGCGGGCCCTACAATGAGCAGTTCTTC.

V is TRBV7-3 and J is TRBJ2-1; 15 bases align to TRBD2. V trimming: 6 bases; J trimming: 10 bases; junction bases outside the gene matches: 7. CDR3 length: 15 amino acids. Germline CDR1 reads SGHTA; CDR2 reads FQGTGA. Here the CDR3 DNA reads TGTGCCAGCAGGGCTCGGGGACTAGCGGGGGGCGAGCAGTTCTTC. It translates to CASRARGLAGGEQFF.

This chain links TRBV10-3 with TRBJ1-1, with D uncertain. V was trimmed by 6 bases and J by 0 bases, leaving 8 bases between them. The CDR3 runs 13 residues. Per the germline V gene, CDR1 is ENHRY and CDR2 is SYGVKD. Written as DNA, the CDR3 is TGTGCCATCAGGGTCAATTTGAACACTGAAGCTTTCTTT. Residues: CAIRVNLNTEAFF.

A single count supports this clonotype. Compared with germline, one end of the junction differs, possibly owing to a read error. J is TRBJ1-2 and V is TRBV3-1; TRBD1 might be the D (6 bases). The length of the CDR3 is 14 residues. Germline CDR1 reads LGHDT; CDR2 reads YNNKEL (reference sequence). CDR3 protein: CASSPDGGIYDYTF. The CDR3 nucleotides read TGTGCCAGCAGCCCGGACGGGGGCATCTATGACTACACCTTC.